The TCR beta chain under discussion was sequenced for a study of blood T cell repertoires in COVID-19. For the study at large: Researchers got acute and convalescent COVID-19 samples from the United States, Italy and Spain.

Trimming at V came to 6 bases and at J to 3 bases, leaving 2 bases not matched to a gene. The CDR3 consists of 13 residues. The germline V gene has CDR1 SQVTM and CDR2 ANQGSEA. Profiling relied on immunoSEQ multiplex PCR, and the TCRdb table lists in-frame clones only, not all of them. The repertoire holds about 160,000 clones, with around 85% as singletons. Note on this clone: Distinct nucleotide sequences in the sample also encode this CDR3.

The sequencing input was peripheral blood. The chain recombines TRBV29-1 with TRBJ2-7; TRBD2 aligns across 13 bases. The clonotype originates from a man between 65 and 80 years old with acute or convalescent COVID-19. Here the CDR3 reads CSVWTSGSYEQYF. CDR3 sequence (DNA): TGCAGCGTCTGGACTAGCGGGAGCTACGAGCAGTACTTC.